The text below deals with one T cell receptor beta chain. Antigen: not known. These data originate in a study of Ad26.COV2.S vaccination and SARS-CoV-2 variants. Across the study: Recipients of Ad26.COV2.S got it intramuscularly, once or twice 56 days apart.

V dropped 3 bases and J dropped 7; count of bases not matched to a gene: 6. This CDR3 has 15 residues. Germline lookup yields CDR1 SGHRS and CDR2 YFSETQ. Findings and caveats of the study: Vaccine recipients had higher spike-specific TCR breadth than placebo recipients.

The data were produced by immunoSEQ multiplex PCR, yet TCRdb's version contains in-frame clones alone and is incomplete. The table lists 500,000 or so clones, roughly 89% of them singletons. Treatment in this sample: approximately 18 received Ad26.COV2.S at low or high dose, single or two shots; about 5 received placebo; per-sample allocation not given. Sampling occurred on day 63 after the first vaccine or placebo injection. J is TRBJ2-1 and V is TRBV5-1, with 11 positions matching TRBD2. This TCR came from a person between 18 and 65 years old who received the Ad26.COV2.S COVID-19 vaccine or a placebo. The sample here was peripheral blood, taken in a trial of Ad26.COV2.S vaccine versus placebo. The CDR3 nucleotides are TGCGCCAGCAGCTCGGAACTAGCGGGGGCAAATGAGCAGTTCTTC. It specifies CASSSELAGANEQFF.